The present TCR beta chain was sequenced within a study of chemoradiotherapy in HPV16-positive cancers. Broader study findings: Non-HPV-specific T cells did not expand in tumors during treatment, whereas candidate HPV-specific clones and E7-related motifs did. For HPV16-positive patients, expanding HPV-responsive T cells associated with longer recurrence-free survival. Functional assays defining HPV-specific T cells used only a couple of HPV16-positive patients.

Data came from immunoSEQ multiplex PCR; TCRdb stores just in-frame clones and leaves some out. The sample records 8,500 to 9,000 clones, roughly 78% being singletons. The count of this clone is one. Its antigen remains unknown. Trimming pared 3 bases from V and 1 base from J, leaving 1 base between. The CDR3 loop spans 11 amino acids. Germline CDR1 reads SGHDT; CDR2 reads YYEEEE. Repertoires were sampled repeatedly during chemoradiotherapy. The gene calls are TRBV5-6 and TRBJ2-5; D unclear. This sample was obtained from a patient who underwent chemoradiotherapy. The sequence was obtained from a human donor with HPV-associated anogenital cancer. In nucleotides, the CDR3 is TGTGCCAGCAGCTCCCAAGAGACCCAGTACTTC. Its protein is CASSSQETQYF. The variable domain in full, with the rest retrieved from reference TRBV5-6 and TRBJ2-5, is DAGVTQSPTHLIKTRGQQVTLRCSPKSGHDTVSWYQQALGQGPQFIFQYYEEEERQRGNFPDRFSGHQFPNYSSELNVNALLLGDSALYLCASSSQETQYFGPGTRLLVL.